Sequencing of this T cell receptor (beta chain) was carried out in a study of T cell changes during pregnancy in multiple sclerosis. This table comes from immunoSEQ multiplex PCR, and its TCRdb copy is limited to in-frame clones, with some not included. This table has 55,000 to 70,000 clones, about 90% appearing once. The V gene's germline CDR1 is SGHAT and CDR2 FQNNGV. Trimming removed 5 bases from V and 0 bases from J; junction bases left unmatched: 4. This CDR3 is 15 amino acids long. The rearrangement uses TRBV11-2 and TRBJ2-4, with TRBD2 identical over 7 bases. This sequence originates from a female donor in good health, enrolled as a control in a pregnancy study. The input for sequencing was peripheral blood, taken in the second trimester of pregnancy. DNA for the CDR3: TGTGCCAGCAGCCAAGCGGGGCTAGCCAAAAACATTCAGTACTTC. Amino acid sequence: CASSQAGLAKNIQYF.